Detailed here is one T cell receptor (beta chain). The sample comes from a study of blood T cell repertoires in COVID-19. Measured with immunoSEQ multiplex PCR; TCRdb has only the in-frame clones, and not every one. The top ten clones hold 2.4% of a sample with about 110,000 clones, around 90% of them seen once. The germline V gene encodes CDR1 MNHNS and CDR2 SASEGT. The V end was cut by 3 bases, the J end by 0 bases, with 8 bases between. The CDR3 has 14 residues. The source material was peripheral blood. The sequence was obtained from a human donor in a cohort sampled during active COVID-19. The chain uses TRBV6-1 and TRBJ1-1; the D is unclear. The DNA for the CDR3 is TGTGCCAGCAGTGACGAGCCTTTGAACACTGAAGCTTTCTTT. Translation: CASSDEPLNTEAFF.